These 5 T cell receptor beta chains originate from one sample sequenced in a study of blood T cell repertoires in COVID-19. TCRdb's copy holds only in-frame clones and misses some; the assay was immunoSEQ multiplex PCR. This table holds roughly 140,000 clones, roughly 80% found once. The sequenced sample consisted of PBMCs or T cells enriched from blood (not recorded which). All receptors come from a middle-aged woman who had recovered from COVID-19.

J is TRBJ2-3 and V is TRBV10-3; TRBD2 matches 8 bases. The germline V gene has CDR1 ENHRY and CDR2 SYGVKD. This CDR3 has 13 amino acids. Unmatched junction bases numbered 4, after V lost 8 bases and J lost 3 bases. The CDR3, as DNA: TGTGCCATCTCTGCGGGGGGAACAGATACGCAGTATTTT. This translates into CAISAGGTDTQYF.

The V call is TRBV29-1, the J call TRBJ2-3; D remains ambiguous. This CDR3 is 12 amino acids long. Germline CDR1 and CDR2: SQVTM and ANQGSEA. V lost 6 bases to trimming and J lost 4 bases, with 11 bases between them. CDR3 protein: CSVPQTADTQYF. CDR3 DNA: TGCAGCGTGCCACAGACGGCAGATACGCAGTATTTT.

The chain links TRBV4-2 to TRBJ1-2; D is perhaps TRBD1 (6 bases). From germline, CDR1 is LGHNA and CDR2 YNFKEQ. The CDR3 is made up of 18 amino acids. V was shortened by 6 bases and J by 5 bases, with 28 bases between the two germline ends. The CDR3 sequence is CASSLQGRPQGGEYGYTF. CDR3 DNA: TGTGCCAGCAGTTTGCAGGGGCGCCCCCAGGGAGGGGAATATGGCTACACCTTC.

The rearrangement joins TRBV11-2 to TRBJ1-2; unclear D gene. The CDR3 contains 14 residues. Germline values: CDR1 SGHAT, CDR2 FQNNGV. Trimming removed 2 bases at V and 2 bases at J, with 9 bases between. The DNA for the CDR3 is TGTGCCAGCAGCTTAAGCGGACCCAACTATGGCTACACCTTC. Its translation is CASSLSGPNYGYTF.

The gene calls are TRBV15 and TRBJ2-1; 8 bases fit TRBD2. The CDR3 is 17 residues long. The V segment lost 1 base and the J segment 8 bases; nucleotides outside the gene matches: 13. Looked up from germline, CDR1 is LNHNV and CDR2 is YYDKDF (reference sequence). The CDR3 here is CATSRVRVGTSLDEQFF. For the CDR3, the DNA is TGTGCCACCAGCAGAGTACGAGTCGGGACTAGTCTCGATGAGCAGTTCTTC.